One sample yielded the 17 T cell receptor beta chains listed below, sequenced in a study of T-cell memory formation after mild COVID-19. TCRdb passed the 5' RACE reads through MiXCR, listing each CDR3 protein once. The sample has hundreds of thousands of distinct CDR3 sequences, over 15% seen once. The sequenced sample consisted of PBMCs or a T cell subset sorted from them (not recorded which). These receptors came from a man younger than 35 who had mild COVID-19 (a few samples of this study predate the infection). Cell type and time point are not known.

A few counts support this clonotype. The chain uses TRBV12-3 or TRBV12-4 and TRBJ1-6; D call uncertain. The germline V and J ends were trimmed by 8 bases and 5 bases, with 10 bases remaining between them. CDR3 size: 13 residues. Written as DNA, the CDR3 is TGTGCCAGCGGCCTACGGGATAATTCACCCCTCCACTTT. It codes for CASGLRDNSPLHF.

This chain uses TRBV12-3 or TRBV12-4 with TRBJ1-5, with D possibly being TRBD1 (6 bases). CDR3 size: 13 residues. The V and J ends lost 5 bases and 7 bases respectively, with 12 bases between them. CDR3 sequence: CASSQGTGQPQHF. In DNA form, the CDR3 reads TGTGCCAGCAGTCAGGGGACGGGACAGCCCCAGCATTTT.

The chain joins TRBV15 to TRBJ2-7, with D tentatively TRBD1 (5 bases). The CDR3 spans 14 residues. Germline V gives CDR1 LNHNV, CDR2 YYDKDF (reference sequence). V was cut by 1 base and J by 2 bases, with 9 bases left in between. The CDR3: CATSRGTRPYEQYV. DNA of the CDR3: TGTGCCACCAGCAGAGGGACACGACCCTACGAGCAGTACGTC.

This clonotype showed up just once. CDR3: CASSQQWFSTDTQYF. DNA for the CDR3: TGCGCCAGCAGCCAACAGTGGTTTAGCACAGATACGCAGTATTTT. The chain recombines TRBV4-3 with TRBJ2-3; no clear D gene. V lost 2 bases to trimming and J lost 0 bases, with 9 bases between them. The CDR3 runs 15 residues. Germline CDR1 is LGHNA and CDR2 is YSLEER.

The chain uses TRBV5-1 and TRBJ2-4; 8 nucleotides match TRBD1. The CDR3 is 14 residues long. Trimming removed 2 bases from V and 5 bases from J; junction bases left unmatched: 3. CDR1 is SGHRS and CDR2 is YFSETQ in the germline V gene. This CDR3 is CASSLRQGQNIQYF. The CDR3 DNA reads as TGCGCCAGCAGCTTACGACAGGGGCAAAACATTCAGTACTTC.

CDR3 bases: TGCAGCGTTGGGGTGAACACTGAAGCTTTCTTT. It codes for CSVGVNTEAFF. The genes are TRBV29-1 and TRBJ1-1; D is unresolved. CDR3 length equals 11 residues. Germline V lookup: CDR1 SQVTM, CDR2 ANQGSEA. Trimming took off 4 bases at V and 0 bases at J, with 3 bases between the two ends.

V usage is TRBV20-1 and J usage is TRBJ2-1, with D possibly TRBD2 on 5 matching bases. Trimming shortened V by 5 bases and J by 9 bases, and 26 bases separated the two germline ends. This CDR3 region has 16 residues. Germline V gene data show CDR1 as DFQATT and CDR2 as SNEGSKA (reference sequence). In DNA, the CDR3 is TGCAGTGCTCGTCCCGCCCCCTGGCGCGGCGGGCCTGAGCAGTTCTTC. This sequence encodes CSARPAPWRGGPEQFF.

Written as DNA, the CDR3 is TGTGCCAGCAGCTGGACAGGGGGCGAGACAGATACGCAGTATTTT. Amino acids: CASSWTGGETDTQYF. The rearrangement links TRBV7-3 to TRBJ2-3; 11 nucleotides line up with TRBD1. This CDR3 is built from 15 residues. The V gene end was trimmed by 4 bases and the J gene end by 3 bases; junction bases not matched to a gene: 3. In germline, CDR1 is SGHTA, CDR2 FQGTGA.

This clonotype was counted only a few times. V and J are TRBV7-2 and TRBJ2-2; a possible D gene is TRBD2 (6 bases). V dropped 3 bases and J dropped 0 bases, with 8 bases sitting between them. CDR1 is SGHTA, CDR2 FQGNSA, per germline. The CDR3 spans 15 residues. Here the CDR3 reads CASSFGGSNTGELFF. In DNA, the CDR3 is TGTGCCAGCAGCTTCGGAGGGTCGAACACCGGGGAGCTGTTTTTT. Complete variable domain (other parts from reference TRBV7-2 and TRBJ2-2): GAGVSQSPSNKVTEKGKDVELRCDPISGHTALYWYRQSLGQGLEFLIYFQGNSAPDKSGLPSDRFSAERTGGSVSTLTIQRTQQEDSAVYLCASSFGGSNTGELFFGEGSRLTVL.

The chain employs TRBV6-2 or TRBV6-3 and TRBJ2-5; possible D gene TRBD1, 6 bases. Germline V gene data show CDR1 as MNHEY and CDR2 as SVGEGT. V lost 2 bases and J 5 bases, leaving 15 bases between the germline ends. The CDR3 runs 15 residues. CDR3 in DNA: TGTGCCAGCAGTTACCCAGAGGGGGTACAGGAGACCCAGTACTTC. Its protein product is CASSYPEGVQETQYF.

The table lists this clonotype with a few counts. The rearrangement joins TRBV6-2 or TRBV6-3 to TRBJ2-2, with 10 bases that match TRBD1. The CDR3 is made up of 14 amino acids. Germline trimming cut 6 bases from V and 7 bases from J; bases unmatched to any gene: 5. Germline loops: CDR1 MNHEY, CDR2 SVGEGT. CDR3 DNA sequence: TGTGCCAGCAGGGACAGGGGGACCCGCGGGGAGCTGTTTTTT. This sequence encodes CASRDRGTRGELFF.

This clonotype was found a few times. The gene calls are TRBV29-1 and TRBJ2-2; the D call may be TRBD1 or TRBD2 (5 bases each). The CDR3 is made up of 13 amino acids. Germline CDR1 SQVTM, CDR2 ANQGSEA. Trimming cost V 6 bases and J 1 base, with 9 bases left between them. CDR3 in amino acids: CSVRGRNTGELFF. The CDR3 coding sequence is TGCAGCGTCCGGGGACGGAACACCGGGGAGCTGTTTTTT.

The CDR3 here is CASSPQRGAYYEQYF. CDR3 nucleotide sequence: TGTGCCAGCTCACCACAGCGGGGGGCTTACTACGAGCAGTACTTC. J is TRBJ2-7 and V is TRBV18; 9 bases are shared with TRBD2. The V gene's germline CDR1 is KGHSH and CDR2 LQKENI. The length of the CDR3 is 15 residues. V dropped 1 base and J dropped 3; count of bases not matched to a gene: 4.

This chain links TRBV29-1 with TRBJ2-5; tentative D call: TRBD1 (5 bases). The V gene lost 7 bases and the J gene lost 5 bases, with 17 bases spanning the gap. This CDR3 contains 13 residues. Germline CDR1 is SQVTM and CDR2 is ANQGSEA. The CDR3 is CSASTQGRETQYF. The CDR3 bases are TGCAGCGCCAGTACTCAGGGCCGGGAGACCCAGTACTTC.

This clonotype was counted at least ten times. The chain joins TRBV12-3 or TRBV12-4 to TRBJ2-2, with D possibly matching TRBD1 (5 bases). Trimming took off 5 bases at V and 3 bases at J, with 16 bases between the two ends. The CDR3 contains 16 residues. The CDR3 DNA follows: TGTGCCAGCAGTCCCCGGTTTGGGGCGGACACCGGGGAGCTGTTTTTT. This sequence encodes CASSPRFGADTGELFF.

The chain combines TRBV7-2 with TRBJ2-5; 9 bases map to TRBD2. The V and J ends lost 6 bases and 0 bases, in that order; junction bases with no gene match: 8. The CDR3 spans 16 residues. CDR1 and CDR2 (germline): SGHTA, FQGNSA. The CDR3 DNA reads TGTGCCAGCAGTTCCCTCTTAGCGGGGGACCAAGAGACCCAGTACTTC. It encodes CASSSLLAGDQETQYF.

The CDR3 sequence is CASSKAGTNTGELFF. CDR3 nucleotide sequence: TGTGCCAGTAGTAAAGCCGGGACCAACACCGGGGAGCTGTTTTTT. The J gene is TRBJ2-2, the V gene TRBV19; D may be TRBD1 or TRBD2 (5 bases each). CDR3 size: 15 residues. With 4 bases removed from V and 2 bases from J, the gap between germline ends came to 11 bases. Germline CDR1 and CDR2: LNHDA and SQIVND (reference sequence).